This TCR beta chain was observed in a study of memory CD4+ T cells and cytomegalovirus serostatus. Overall study context: Of the healthy Belgian adults, 9 were CMV seropositive and about 24 seronegative. Study results and caveats: The CMV-associated TCR signature appears largely within the CD4+ memory repertoire.

Single viable CD3+CD4+CD8-CD45RO+ cells were sorted as the memory CD4+ T cells. CMV serostatus came from serum IgG against pp150, pp28, p38, p52. Total CD4+ T cells were enriched by CD4 positive selection. This CDR3 region has 17 residues. The V end lost 1 base, the J end lost 8 bases, and 23 bases lay between the germline ends. Germline assignment: CDR1 MNHNS and CDR2 SASEGT. The method was immunoSEQ multiplex PCR; TCRdb's version includes in-frame clones alone and lacks a portion of them. The sample lists over 45,000 clones, around 82% occurring once. This clone was counted a few times. The target antigen is unknown.

The clonotype was recovered from an adult in good health and CMV-seronegative. Some clones in this sample may be carry-over from other donors' samples. The J gene is TRBJ1-2, the V gene TRBV6-1; possibly TRBD1 for D (6 bases). Sequencing used memory CD4+ T cells from blood. CDR3 protein: CASSEVYGSGGQKGYTF. The CDR3 DNA is TGTGCCAGCAGTGAAGTTTATGGCTCGGGCGGACAGAAGGGCTACACCTTC.